Presented here are 10 T cell receptor beta chains from one specimen sequenced in a study of shared clonotypes between healthy human individuals. Sequencing used immunoSEQ multiplex PCR; TCRdb keeps in-frame clones, though not all of them. This sample has over a million clones, with around 74% found just once. Input material: memory CD4+ T cells sorted from blood. Described subset: CD45RA-negative fraction. Receptors originate from a young man in good health.

The chain joins TRBV5-8 to TRBJ2-5, with D perhaps given as TRBD1 or TRBD2 (5 bases each). The length of the CDR3 is 15 residues. In germline, CDR1 is SGHTS, CDR2 YDEGEE. Trimming shortened V by 4 bases and J by 5 bases, and 18 bases separated the two germline ends. The CDR3 is CASSHSGTGWETQYF. CDR3 DNA sequence: TGTGCCAGCAGCCATTCCGGGACGGGATGGGAGACCCAGTACTTC.

The chain couples TRBV29-1 to TRBJ1-2, with D tentatively TRBD1 (5 bases). Trimming pared 6 bases from V and 1 base from J, leaving 12 bases between. Germline V CDR1 and CDR2: SQVTM, ANQGSEA. The CDR3 loop spans 13 amino acids. CDR3 region: CSVRQTLNYGYTF. In nucleotides, the CDR3 is TGCAGCGTCAGACAGACACTTAACTATGGCTACACCTTC.

About this clone: Other DNA sequences in the sample encode the same CDR3. This chain uses TRBV6-4 with TRBJ1-5, with D unclear. Trimming pared 3 bases from V and 3 bases from J, leaving 6 bases between. The CDR3 has 13 residues. CDR1 is MRHNA, CDR2 SNTAGT, per germline. CDR3 sequence (DNA): TGTGCCAGCAGTGAGGAGTCCAATCAGCCCCAGCATTTT. Residues: CASSEESNQPQHF.

The chain links TRBV5-1 to TRBJ1-1; a weak D match, TRBD1 (6 bases). The V and J ends lost 4 bases and 4 bases respectively, with 14 bases between them. The CDR3 runs 14 residues. Germline CDR1 reads SGHRS; CDR2 reads YFSETQ. The DNA of the CDR3 is TGCGCCAGCAGCGAACAGGGAATTGGCACTGAAGCTTTCTTT. The encoded protein is CASSEQGIGTEAFF.

This clone was recorded once. Other DNA sequences within the sample encode an identical CDR3. CDR3 in DNA: TGTGCCAGCAGTGCGGACAGAAGCTCCTACAATGAGCAGTTCTTC. This codes for CASSADRSSYNEQFF. The rearrangement uses TRBV2 and TRBJ2-1; D possibly corresponds to TRBD1 (6 bases). V shed 4 bases and J shed 0 bases, with 10 bases lying between them. Germline V lookup: CDR1 SNHLY, CDR2 FYNNEI. This CDR3 has 15 residues.

This clone appeared many times. V usage is TRBV30 and J usage is TRBJ2-7; unclear D gene. The CDR3 totals 15 residues. The V gene's germline CDR1 is GTSNPN and CDR2 SVGIG (reference sequence). Between the trimmed V and J ends, which lost 4 bases and 0 bases, there was a span of 16 bases. The CDR3 protein is CAWTRQEAGSYEQYF. The CDR3, as DNA: TGTGCCTGGACTCGACAAGAGGCAGGCTCCTACGAGCAGTACTTC. The entire variable domain, with the rest obtained from reference TRBV30 and TRBJ2-7, is as follows: SQTIHQWPATLVQPVGSPLSLECTVEGTSNPNLYWYRQAAGRGLQLLFYSVGIGQISSEVPQNLSASRPQDRQFILSSKKLLLSDSGFYLCAWTRQEAGSYEQYFGPGTRLTVT.

The chain joins TRBV6-1 to TRBJ2-5, with 7 nucleotides matching TRBD2. This CDR3 is 15 amino acids long. Germline CDR1 reads MNHNS; CDR2 reads SASEGT. With 6 bases clipped from V and 1 base from J, the junction kept 8 bases outside the gene matches. The CDR3 spells CASREPGLVQETQYF. CDR3 nucleotide sequence: TGTGCCAGCAGAGAGCCCGGACTAGTCCAAGAGACCCAGTACTTC.

This clone was detected only a few times. The chain combines TRBV19 with TRBJ1-5; 7 bases match TRBD1. The CDR3 loop spans 14 amino acids. V lost 5 bases and J lost 2; bases outside the gene matches: 3. Germline V lookup: CDR1 LNHDA, CDR2 SQIVND (reference sequence). CDR3 protein: CASSEGAGNQPQHF. CDR3 sequence (DNA): TGTGCCAGTAGTGAGGGGGCTGGCAATCAGCCCCAGCATTTT.

This chain joins TRBV6-5 and TRBJ1-2; D is unclear. This CDR3 has 13 amino acids. Germline V CDR1 and CDR2: MNHEY, SVGAGI. Trimming shortened V by 2 bases and J by 6 bases, and 10 bases separated the two germline ends. CDR3 sequence reads: CASSYTARDGYTF. The CDR3 DNA sequence: TGTGCCAGCAGTTACACCGCCCGGGATGGCTACACCTTC.

The count of this clone is one. The J gene is TRBJ2-1, the V gene TRBV28; D is possibly TRBD2 (6 bases). The CDR3 is 12 amino acids. V gave up 3 bases and J gave up 9 bases, with 9 bases separating them. The germline V gene encodes CDR1 MDHEN and CDR2 SYDVKM. The CDR3 protein is CASSLQTSEQFF. In nucleotides, the CDR3 is TGTGCCAGCAGTTTGCAGACTAGTGAGCAGTTCTTC.